This TCR beta chain appears in the sequencing data of a study of cytomegalovirus exposure and HLA in healthy donors. The PCR ran on 60 Vbeta and 13 Jbeta primers. Profiling relied on immunoSEQ multiplex PCR, and the TCRdb table lists in-frame clones only, not all of them. The sample carries 160,000 or so clones, around 80% recorded once. Comments on this clone: The target antigen is unknown.

Study conclusions and caveats: CMV serostatus was the sole immune exposure data available. Sequencing artifact likely explains a cluster of highly shared sequence variants. For most subjects, TCR beta sequences were reported to predict HLA-A and HLA-B alleles with accuracy.

Germline V gene sequence: CDR1 SGHAT, CDR2 FQNNGV. The CDR3 is 15 amino acids. Losses at the gene ends were 5 bases for V and 6 bases for J; bases not matched to a gene: 11. The source of this sequence is a male donor in good health and CMV-seronegative. Sequenced material: PBMCs. This chain connects TRBV11-2 to TRBJ2-7; 9 positions match TRBD2. The CDR3 DNA reads TGTGCCAGCAGCCCTCGGACTAGCGTCTTTGCCGAGCAGTACTTC. Translated, it gives CASSPRTSVFAEQYF.